This T cell receptor beta chain was recorded in a study of control samples from healthy donors and cancer patients. The CDR3 length is 14 residues. Germline loops: CDR1 SGHDT, CDR2 YYEEEE. V lost 0 bases to trimming and J lost 0 bases, with 6 bases between them. This clone was picked up a small number of times. The table came from immunoSEQ multiplex PCR; TCRdb's copy has only in-frame clones and leaves some out. Among some 100,000 clones listed, around 88% were seen once. This TCR was sampled from a woman aged 45-65 years in good health. The genes are TRBV5-6 and TRBJ1-2; TRBD1 is a possible D gene (5 bases). Specimen: blood. As DNA, the CDR3 is TGTGCCAGCAGCTTGGGAGGGGCTAACTATGGCTACACCTTC. This codes for CASSLGGANYGYTF. Together with reference TRBV5-6 and TRBJ1-2, the CDR3 gives the full variable domain: DAGVTQSPTHLIKTRGQQVTLRCSPKSGHDTVSWYQQALGQGPQFIFQYYEEEERQRGNFPDRFSGHQFPNYSSELNVNALLLGDSALYLCASSLGGANYGYTFGSGTRLTVV.